Below, one T cell receptor (beta chain) is given with its context. Its target is unknown. The sample contains more than one DNA sequence encoding this CDR3. The CDR3 covers 14 residues. Germline values: CDR1 SGHRS, CDR2 YFSETQ. After removal of 0 bases from V and 4 bases from J, the junction contained 0 bases not matched to a gene. 13 Jbeta primers and 60 Vbeta primers were used for the PCR. The assay was immunoSEQ multiplex PCR, and TCRdb's table has in-frame clones only and misses some. The top ten hold 0.63% of the sample, which has approximately 220,000 clones, more than 65% seen once. This sample is part of a study of cytomegalovirus exposure and HLA in healthy donors. Study observations and caveats: Being productive about 87% or about 30% of the time was typical of most TCR beta V segments in an earlier analysis. A link between a missense DCLRE1C variant and TCR beta V- and J-gene trimming emerged from a later analysis.

The rearrangement links TRBV5-1 to TRBJ2-1, with 8 positions matching TRBD1. This clonotype originated in a man aged 18 to 35 in good health and CMV-seronegative. The specimen was PBMCs. The CDR3 coding sequence is TGCGCCAGCAGCTTGGGACAGGGGTACAATGAGCAGTTCTTC. As protein: CASSLGQGYNEQFF.